Below are 21 T cell receptor beta chains sequenced from a single sample in a study of blood T cell repertoires in COVID-19. Profiled with immunoSEQ multiplex PCR; TCRdb holds only in-frame clones, not every one. The sample holds 30,000 to 45,000 clones; over 75% are singletons and the top ten take about 31%. Source material: peripheral blood. All receptors derive from a man between 65 and 85 years old with active COVID-19.

This sequence joins TRBV19 and TRBJ1-2, with D uncertain. Trimming stripped 7 bases from V and 7 bases from J, with 28 bases between. Germline CDR1 and CDR2: LNHDA and SQIVND (reference sequence). The CDR3 runs to 17 residues. This chain's CDR3 is CASTTRARAANYGGYTF. CDR3 nucleotides: TGTGCCAGTACCACTAGGGCGCGAGCTGCCAACTATGGTGGCTACACCTTC.

The chain joins TRBV5-1 to TRBJ2-7, with 8 bases lining up with TRBD1. Trimming took 4 bases from V and 2 from J; bases not matched to a gene: 11. The CDR3 contains 16 residues. The V gene's germline CDR1 is SGHRS and CDR2 YFSETQ. CDR3 amino acids: CASSVTPGGAAYEQYF. For the CDR3, the DNA is TGCGCCAGCAGCGTAACCCCAGGGGGCGCCGCCTACGAGCAGTACTTC.

The gene calls are TRBV7-6 and TRBJ1-6, with D unresolved. Per germline, CDR1 SGHVS and CDR2 FNYEAQ. Between the trimmed V and J ends, which lost 5 bases and 0 bases, there was a span of 8 bases. CDR3 length equals 15 residues. The CDR3 spells CASSPGSSYNSPLHF. DNA for the CDR3: TGTGCCAGCAGCCCGGGGAGCTCCTATAATTCACCCCTCCACTTT.

The rearrangement uses TRBV2 and TRBJ1-1; no clear D. The CDR3 length is 13 residues. Germline CDR1 and CDR2: SNHLY and FYNNEI. V lost 3 bases to trimming and J lost 1 base, with 6 bases between them. The CDR3 DNA reads TGTGCCAGCAGTGAGATAGAGAACACTGAAGCTTTCTTT. Residues: CASSEIENTEAFF.

V gene TRBV28 combines with J gene TRBJ2-2, with TRBD2 identical over 8 bases. This CDR3 contains 16 residues. Germline loops: CDR1 MDHEN, CDR2 SYDVKM. J lost 1 base, V lost 1 base, and 2 bases had no gene match. The CDR3 is CASSLFTSGNTGELFF. The CDR3 DNA sequence: TGTGCCAGCAGTTTATTTACTAGCGGGAACACCGGGGAGCTGTTTTTT.

This rearrangement joins TRBV11-2 to TRBJ1-1; D is possibly TRBD1 (5 bases). The V end lost 1 base, the J end lost 4 bases, and 16 bases lay between the germline ends. The CDR3 loop spans 16 amino acids. The germline gives CDR1 SGHAT, CDR2 FQNNGV. For the CDR3, the DNA is TGTGCCAGCAGCTTAGTGTCAGGGACGCGGGGCACTGAAGCTTTCTTT. Amino acids: CASSLVSGTRGTEAFF.

V and J are TRBV27 and TRBJ2-1; 8 nucleotides match TRBD2. Trimming at V came to 0 bases and at J to 3 bases, leaving 1 base not matched to a gene. This CDR3 comprises 15 residues. The germline CDR1 and CDR2 sequences are MNHEY and SMNVEV (reference sequence). The CDR3 nucleotides are TGTGCCAGCAGTTTATCTGGGACTAGCTACAATGAGCAGTTCTTC. It is translated as CASSLSGTSYNEQFF.

V gene TRBV4-3 combines with J gene TRBJ1-1, with a possible D match to TRBD1 (5 bases). Germline V gene data show CDR1 as LGHNA and CDR2 as YSLEER. Trimming shortened V by 3 bases and J by 4 bases, and 27 bases separated the two germline ends. There are 19 residues in the CDR3. The CDR3 here is CASSHKMWRDSLVGTEAFF. In DNA form, the CDR3 reads TGCGCCAGCAGCCACAAGATGTGGAGGGACTCCCTGGTGGGCACTGAAGCTTTCTTT.

The chain is built from TRBV2 and TRBJ2-3, with D possibly TRBD1 on 5 matching bases. Trimming took 5 bases from V and 4 from J, leaving 13 bases between them. The CDR3 is 14 residues long. Germline CDR1 and CDR2: SNHLY and FYNNEI. The DNA for the CDR3 is TGTGCCAGCAGTAACAGGTTGAACGCAGATACGCAGTATTTT. Its protein product is CASSNRLNADTQYF.

The chain couples TRBV2 to TRBJ1-5, with D possibly TRBD1 on 6 matching bases. V lost 6 bases, J lost 2 bases, and 14 bases lay in between. This CDR3 contains 15 residues. Germline V CDR1 and CDR2: SNHLY, FYNNEI. The CDR3 protein is CASRDSVFGNQPQHF. The CDR3 bases are TGTGCCAGCAGGGACAGTGTTTTTGGCAATCAGCCCCAGCATTTT.

The chain has TRBV7-6 and TRBJ1-2, with 8 bases fitting TRBD1. J gave up 8 bases and V 2 bases, and 13 bases lay outside the gene matches. From germline, CDR1 is SGHVS and CDR2 FNYEAQ. The CDR3 loop spans 16 amino acids. This CDR3 reads CASSLYRTGLSGGYTF. The CDR3 nucleotides are TGTGCCAGCAGCTTATATAGGACAGGGTTATCGGGCGGCTACACCTTC.

The sample holds a few counts of this clone. V is TRBV3-1 (or the pseudogene TRBV3-2) and J is TRBJ1-5, with 7 bases aligning to TRBD1. The CDR3 consists of 15 residues. V shed 5 bases and J 7 bases; nucleotides not matched to a gene: 11. Germline assignment: CDR1 LGHDT and CDR2 YNNKEL (reference sequence). The CDR3 loop is CASSSDSTGKQPQHF. The CDR3 region has the DNA TGTGCCAGCAGCTCAGACTCGACAGGGAAGCAGCCCCAGCATTTT.

The rearrangement links TRBV6-4 to TRBJ2-1; 11 bases match TRBD2. This CDR3 is 15 amino acids long. Looked up from germline, CDR1 is MRHNA and CDR2 is SNTAGT. With V trimmed by 4 bases and J by 2 bases, 1 base remained unmatched. The DNA for the CDR3 is TGTGCCAGCAGTGCACTAGCGGGAGCCTACAATGAGCAGTTCTTC. This encodes CASSALAGAYNEQFF.

This clone showed up just once. The genes are TRBV3-1 (or the pseudogene TRBV3-2) and TRBJ2-5; D possibly corresponds to TRBD2 (6 bases). V lost 5 bases to trimming and J lost 13 bases, with 26 bases between them. Germline V gene data show CDR1 as LGHDT and CDR2 as YNNKEL (reference sequence). The CDR3 loop spans 15 amino acids. In DNA, the CDR3 is TGTGCCAGCAGCTTCCGGAGCCAAAATCCCCGCGGGACGTACTTC. Its protein product is CASSFRSQNPRGTYF.

This clone was counted a few times. The gene calls are TRBV4-3 and TRBJ1-6, with TRBD1 matching over 8 bases. The CDR3 spans 16 residues. Germline V CDR1 and CDR2: LGHNA, YSLEER. V lost 1 base to trimming and J lost 3 bases; unmatched junction nucleotides: 2. In nucleotides, the CDR3 is TGCGCCAGCAGCCAAGGACAGGGGCTCTATAATTCACCCCTCCACTTT. This sequence encodes CASSQGQGLYNSPLHF.

This clone appeared a few times. This chain uses TRBV28 with TRBJ2-2; no firm D call. V lost 8 bases, J lost 5 bases, and 9 bases lay in between. CDR1 is MDHEN and CDR2 is SYDVKM in the germline V gene. The CDR3 length is 12 residues. This CDR3 is CASEIVTGELFF. CDR3 nucleotide sequence: TGTGCCAGCGAAATAGTTACCGGGGAGCTGTTTTTT.

This clone has just one count. This sequence joins TRBV24-1 and TRBJ2-7; 7 bases agree with TRBD1. The CDR3 loop spans 14 amino acids. Looked up from germline, CDR1 is KGHDR and CDR2 is SFDVKD. Trimming took 9 bases from V and 0 from J; bases not matched to a gene: 7. The CDR3 DNA reads as TGTGCCACCGCGACAGGGTTCAACTCCTACGAGCAGTACTTC. It specifies CATATGFNSYEQYF.

The chain combines TRBV19 with TRBJ2-5, with a possible D match to TRBD1 (8 bases). The CDR3 runs to 15 residues. CDR1 and CDR2 from the germline V gene are LNHDA and SQIVND (reference sequence). The germline V and J ends were trimmed by 1 base and 4 bases, with 13 bases remaining between them. This CDR3 is CASSIAGGQGETQYF. CDR3 nucleotides: TGTGCCAGTAGTATAGCGGGAGGACAGGGAGAGACCCAGTACTTC. The full variable domain, with the rest looked up from reference TRBV19 and TRBJ2-5, is DGGITQSPKYLFRKEGQNVTLSCEQNLNHDAMYWYRQDPGQGLRLIYYSQIVNDFQKGDIAEGYSVSREKKESFPLTVTSAQKNPTAFYLCASSIAGGQGETQYFGPGTRLLVL.

V and J are TRBV28 and TRBJ2-1; 12 nucleotides align to TRBD2. V shed 5 bases, J shed 1 base, and the junction held 12 bases outside the gene matches. CDR3 length: 19 amino acids. CDR1 and CDR2 from the germline V gene are MDHEN and SYDVKM. This chain's CDR3 is CASSLLAGGQRRSYNEQFF. CDR3 DNA: TGTGCCAGCAGTCTTCTAGCGGGGGGGCAACGACGGTCCTACAATGAGCAGTTCTTC.

The V call is TRBV28, the J call TRBJ2-3; 9 bases are shared with TRBD1. In germline, CDR1 is MDHEN, CDR2 SYDVKM. There are 14 residues in the CDR3. The junction had 6 bases not matched to a gene; V was cut back by 10 bases and J by 1 base. The CDR3 loop reads CATHRDRGTDTQYF. The CDR3, as DNA: TGTGCCACCCACCGGGACAGGGGCACAGATACGCAGTATTTT.

CDR3 sequence: CASSLRENYGYTF. The CDR3 DNA reads TGTGCCAGCAGTTTGAGGGAGAACTATGGCTACACCTTC. The V and J genes are TRBV12-3 or TRBV12-4 and TRBJ1-2; D unclear. This CDR3 has 13 residues. V lost 3 bases and J 2 bases, leaving 7 bases between the germline ends.